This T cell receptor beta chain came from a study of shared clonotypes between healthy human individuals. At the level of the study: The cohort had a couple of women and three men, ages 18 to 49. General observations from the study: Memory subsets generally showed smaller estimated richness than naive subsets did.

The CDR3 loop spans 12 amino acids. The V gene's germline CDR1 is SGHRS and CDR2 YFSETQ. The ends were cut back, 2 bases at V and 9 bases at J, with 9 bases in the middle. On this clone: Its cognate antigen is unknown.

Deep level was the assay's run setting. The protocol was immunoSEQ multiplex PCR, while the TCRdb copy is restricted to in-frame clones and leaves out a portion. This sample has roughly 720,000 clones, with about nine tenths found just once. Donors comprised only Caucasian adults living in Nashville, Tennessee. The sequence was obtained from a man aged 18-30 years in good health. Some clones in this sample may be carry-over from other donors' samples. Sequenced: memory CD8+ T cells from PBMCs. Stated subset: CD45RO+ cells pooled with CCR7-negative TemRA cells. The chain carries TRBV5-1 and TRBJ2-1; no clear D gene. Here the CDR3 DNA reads TGCGCCAGCAGCTTAGTCTCCCCTGAGCAGTTCTTC. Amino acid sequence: CASSLVSPEQFF.